The 20 T cell receptor beta chains below come from one sample, sequenced in a study of Graves' ophthalmopathy and Graves' hyperthyroidism listed by TCRdb under 2018. Sequencing was performed on an Illumina HiSeq 2000. For repertoire sequencing, the TCR beta CDR3 regions were amplified from RNA transcripts. The first round was an RT-PCR using HTBI primers with the Qiagen OneStep RT-PCR kit, and this first round was followed by a second-round multiplex PCR, then size selection and purification. TCRdb handled the public reads itself, with Q25 trimming in fastp and clone calling in MiXCR, and kept productive beta chains. Identical CDR3 proteins give one entry, which carries the most common genes and DNA. Counted in this sample were approximately 41,000 distinct CDR3 sequences; roughly half of them appeared once. Clones ranked in the top ten supply more than 15% of the sample. The sequenced sample was peripheral blood. The receptors shown here come from an adult man with Graves' ophthalmopathy.

The chain couples TRBV20-1 to TRBJ1-2, with 9 positions matching TRBD1. Losses at the gene ends were 7 bases for V and 4 bases for J; bases not matched to a gene: 7. Germline loops: CDR1 DFQATT, CDR2 SNEGSKA (reference sequence). CDR3 length: 13 residues. This chain's CDR3 is CSEAETGGYGYTF. DNA for the CDR3: TGCAGTGAAGCCGAGACAGGGGGCTATGGCTACACCTTC.

This rearrangement joins TRBV10-1 to TRBJ1-4; 9 bases match TRBD1. The germline V gene encodes CDR1 WNHNN and CDR2 SYGVQD (reference sequence). This CDR3 has 16 amino acids. V shed 6 bases, J shed 0 bases, and the junction held 5 bases outside the gene matches. CDR3 nucleotides: TGCGCCAGCAGCTACGGGACAGGGTCAACTAATGAAAAACTGTTTTTT. It yields the protein CASSYGTGSTNEKLFF.

This sequence joins TRBV7-3 and TRBJ2-3, with D possibly being TRBD2 (6 bases). This CDR3 comprises 17 residues. Germline CDR1 SGHTA, CDR2 FQGTGA. Deletions cut 8 bases from V and 2 bases from J, with 23 bases between. The CDR3 here is CASSLVSYSGNTDTQYF. CDR3 nucleotides: TGTGCCAGCTCACTGGTCTCGTATAGCGGTAACACAGATACGCAGTATTTT.

The rearrangement joins TRBV5-1 to TRBJ2-2; D unclear. V lost 1 base and J lost 2, with 12 bases in between. Germline CDR1 is SGHRS and CDR2 is YFSETQ. The CDR3 has 16 residues. The CDR3 reads CASSLRQESNTGELFF. For the CDR3, the DNA is TGCGCCAGCAGCTTGAGGCAGGAGTCTAACACCGGGGAGCTGTTTTTT.

This chain uses TRBV10-3 with TRBJ1-4; D gene uncertain. Germline values: CDR1 ENHRY, CDR2 SYGVKD. Trimming took 7 bases from V and 3 from J, leaving 9 bases between them. The CDR3 has 13 residues. The CDR3 region has the DNA TGTGCCATCAAAGGACGGCCTAATGAAAAACTGTTTTTT. Residues: CAIKGRPNEKLFF.

There are many counts of this clonotype. The V and J genes are TRBV4-1 and TRBJ1-5; 7 positions match TRBD1. The CDR3 contains 16 residues. The germline V gene has CDR1 MGHRA and CDR2 YSYEKL. V was clipped by 0 bases and J by 5 bases; unmatched bases: 7. CDR3 in DNA: TGCGCCAGCAGCCAAGAGACAGGGAATACCTATCAGCCCCAGCATTTT. Amino acid sequence: CASSQETGNTYQPQHF.

This clonotype was observed at least ten times. This chain joins TRBV5-1 and TRBJ1-1; 8 bases are a match to TRBD1. Germline V gives CDR1 SGHRS, CDR2 YFSETQ. Trimming at V came to 4 bases and at J to 0 bases, leaving 11 bases not matched to a gene. This CDR3 has 17 residues. CDR3 residues: CASSLDRGGPLNTEAFF. The CDR3 DNA sequence: TGCGCCAGCAGCCTTGACAGGGGAGGACCCTTGAACACTGAAGCTTTCTTT.

This clonotype appeared many times. V usage is TRBV10-1 and J usage is TRBJ1-1, with 11 bases aligning to TRBD1. In germline, CDR1 is WNHNN, CDR2 SYGVQD (reference sequence). Trimming removed 5 bases from V and 5 bases from J; junction bases left unmatched: 7. This CDR3 has 15 amino acids. The CDR3 nucleotides are TGCGCCAGCAGTCCTGGGACAGGGGGGGATACTGAAGCTTTCTTT. Protein sequence: CASSPGTGGDTEAFF.

This clonotype occurred many times. The chain couples TRBV20-1 to TRBJ2-5; D tentatively fits TRBD1 or TRBD2 (8 bases each). Germline loops: CDR1 DFQATT, CDR2 SNEGSKA (reference sequence). The CDR3 totals 18 residues. Trimming took 6 bases from V and 4 from J, leaving 30 bases between them. CDR3: CSAPGGGRTPGATETQYF. The CDR3 region has the DNA TGCAGTGCCCCAGGGGGCGGGAGGACGCCCGGAGCAACAGAGACCCAGTACTTC.

About this clonotype itself: An end of the junction does not agree with germline; a read error may underlie this. The chain employs TRBV9 and TRBJ1-2; D possibly corresponds to TRBD1 (5 bases). Germline CDR1 is SGDLS and CDR2 is YYNGEE. The CDR3 loop spans 12 amino acids. Here the CDR3 DNA reads TGTGCCAGCTGGACTGGGGACTATGCCTACACCTTC. The encoded protein is CASWTGDYAYTF.

The chain is built from TRBV12-3 or TRBV12-4 and TRBJ2-6; D is unclear. This CDR3 spans 12 amino acids. Trimming removed 6 bases from V and 4 bases from J, with 4 bases in between. This chain's CDR3 is CASSQGANVLTF. In nucleotides, the CDR3 is TGTGCCAGCAGCCAGGGGGCCAACGTCCTGACTTTC.

This clonotype came up a few times. A read error may account for a junction end that differs from germline. The chain couples TRBV7-2 to TRBJ1-4; 8 nucleotides line up with TRBD1. The germline V gene has CDR1 SGHTA and CDR2 FQGNSA. The CDR3 sequence is 15 residues long. The CDR3 nucleotides are TGTGCCAGCGGCTTAGCCGGGACAGGAGGTGAAAAACTGTTTTTT. Amino acid sequence: CASGLAGTGGEKLFF.

The DNA of the CDR3 is TGCGCCAGCAGCTTGGGTACAGTCACAGATACGCAGTATTTT. Protein sequence: CASSLGTVTDTQYF. The gene calls are TRBV5-1 and TRBJ2-3; D is ambiguous. Per the germline V gene, CDR1 is SGHRS and CDR2 is YFSETQ. The V gene lost 0 bases and the J gene lost 2 bases, with 7 bases spanning the gap. The CDR3 spans 14 residues. The full variable domain, with the rest looked up from reference TRBV5-1 and TRBJ2-3, is KAGVTQTPRYLIKTRGQQVTLSCSPISGHRSVSWYQQTPGQGLQFLFEYFSETQRNKGNFPGRFSGRQFSNSRSEMNVSTLELGDSALYLCASSLGTVTDTQYFGPGTRLTVL.

Comments on this clonotype: A read error is possible here, since a much larger clone lies one base away. This sequence joins TRBV12-3 or TRBV12-4 and TRBJ2-7; D remains unclear. This CDR3 spans 15 amino acids. The CDR3 sequence: CASSLEERLPYGQYF. CDR3 sequence (DNA): TGTGCCAGCAGTTTAGAGGAAAGGCTTCCCTACGGGCAGTACTTC.

This clonotype was seen ten or more times. The chain has TRBV13 and TRBJ2-3; possibly TRBD2 for D (6 bases). The CDR3 runs to 17 residues. Trimming removed 5 bases from V and 2 bases from J, with 20 bases in between. CDR1 PRHDT and CDR2 FYEKMQ come from the germline V gene (reference sequence). Here the CDR3 reads CASSLGEAYRFTDTQYF. Here the CDR3 DNA reads TGTGCCAGCAGCCTGGGGGAGGCATACCGATTCACAGATACGCAGTATTTT. Complete variable domain (other parts from reference TRBV13 and TRBJ2-3): AAGVIQSPRHLIKEKRETATLKCYPIPRHDTVYWYQQGPGQDPQFLISFYEKMQSDKGSIPDRFSAQQFSDYHSELNMSSLELGDSALYFCASSLGEAYRFTDTQYFGPGTRLTVL.

The chain recombines TRBV7-2 with TRBJ2-5; 7 nucleotides align to TRBD2. The CDR3 runs 15 residues. V shed 5 bases, J shed 4 bases, and the junction held 10 bases outside the gene matches. CDR1 is SGHTA and CDR2 is FQGNSA in the germline V gene. The CDR3 loop is CASSRGQRGGETQYF. Here the CDR3 DNA reads TGTGCCAGCAGCAGAGGGCAGCGGGGCGGAGAGACCCAGTACTTC. Full variable domain (remainder filled in from reference TRBV7-2 and TRBJ2-5): GAGVSQSPSNKVTEKGKDVELRCDPISGHTALYWYRQSLGQGLEFLIYFQGNSAPDKSGLPSDRFSAERTGGSVSTLTIQRTQQEDSAVYLCASSRGQRGGETQYFGPGTRLLVL.

This clonotype appeared once. V gene TRBV5-1 combines with J gene TRBJ1-6; D remains ambiguous. The CDR3 is 13 amino acids. With 6 bases removed from V and 0 bases from J, the gap between germline ends came to 4 bases. Per germline, CDR1 SGHRS and CDR2 YFSETQ. The CDR3, as DNA: TGCGCCAGCAAGAGCTCCTATAATTCACCCCTCCACTTT. Translating it yields CASKSSYNSPLHF.

This clonotype was counted at least ten times. J is TRBJ2-3 and V is TRBV5-1; 10 bases line up with TRBD1. The J segment lost 3 bases and the V segment lost 4 bases, leaving 5 bases of the junction unmatched. This CDR3 contains 15 residues. Germline lookup yields CDR1 SGHRS and CDR2 YFSETQ. In nucleotides, the CDR3 is TGCGCCAGCAGCCCGGGACAGGGGTGGACAGATACGCAGTATTTT. Translating it yields CASSPGQGWTDTQYF.

Regarding this clonotype: A read error may produce the germline difference seen at one junction end. The CDR3 region has the DNA TGTGCCAGCAGCTTTACCCCTGGGACAGGGGGCTCGAGCACAGGTACGCAGTATTTT. It specifies CASSFTPGTGGSSTGTQYF. This chain links TRBV7-2 with TRBJ2-3, with 12 nucleotides matching TRBD1. Germline assignment: CDR1 SGHTA and CDR2 FQGNSA. CDR3 length: 19 amino acids.

This chain links TRBV2 with TRBJ2-3; 8 nucleotides align to TRBD1. Germline CDR1 SNHLY, CDR2 FYNNEI. The length of the CDR3 is 14 residues. The J segment lost 4 bases and the V segment lost 3 bases, leaving 3 bases of the junction unmatched. DNA for the CDR3: TGTGCCAGCAGTGAGTTGACAGGGGCAGATACGCAGTATTTT. It translates to CASSELTGADTQYF.